One T cell receptor (beta chain) is described in this entry. No antigen is known for it. Within one base of it there is no much larger clone, and no base qualities were kept. Trimming takes 0 bases from V and 5 bases from J, and the germline ends sit 10 bases apart. Reading the germline V gene (reference sequence) gives CDR1 SGHNT and CDR2 YYREEE. The cysteine opens and the phenylalanine closes a CDR3 of 14 amino acids. The entry retains the CDR3 DNA only, 42 bases that are in frame from base 1. This record comes from a study of cytomegalovirus exposure and HLA in healthy donors (dated by TCRdb to the late 2010s). For the wider study: An earlier analysis of approximately 640 of the donors reported roughly 270 Gb of sequence data and roughly 110 million unique TCR beta sequences from about 180 million T cells. High-throughput TCR immunosequencing, statistical association of individual TCRs with disease status, and machine learning were combined to predict cytomegalovirus infection status. The study was designed to test whether signatures of past pathogen exposure could be identified by cataloging public T cell receptors. Typing coverage varied by locus: about 629-640 donors for A, B, C, DRB1 and DQB1; roughly 510 for DQA1; some 610 for DPA1; roughly 470 for DPB1. Because of strong linkage in the cohort, a few DR-DQ haplotypes were treated as single units for association and clustering. A later genetic analysis used genome-wide SNP genotypes for 398 of the 666 donors, treating that subset as a discovery cohort. The study used immunosequencing to profile the T cell repertoires of several hundred subjects and linked those repertoires to cytomegalovirus serostatus. Donor age, sex, ethnicity and CMV serostatus were compiled alongside the repertoire data. In an earlier analysis of 500 to 650 of the donors, high-throughput TCR beta sequencing was used to judge whether each TCR beta V gene segment behaved as functional or pseudogenic. To study patterns of TCR occurrence, a later analysis re-analyzed previously published TCR beta repertoires from 650 to 750 donors and added high-resolution HLA genotyping. An early release that covered fewer than 800 HLA-typed donors contained 250 to 350 gigabases of sequencing data and tens of millions of unique TCR sequences. Besides the first cohort of 550 to 750 subjects, a separate validation cohort made up of 90 to 150 different subjects was used. The genetic ancestry cluster associated with self-reported Caucasian donors included over 65% of the approximately 400 genotyped donors. Both class I and class II loci were covered by HLA typing, at four-digit resolution. Among a few hundred genotyped donors of the cohort, an average of about 240,000 unique TCR beta nucleotide sequences were sequenced per donor, around 18% of them non-productive. In the later analysis, no new phenotypic data were used to find candidate immune exposures; instead, reliance was placed on TCR beta sequences and their occurrence across donors. Every repertoire in the discovery cohort had been generated on one and the same sequencing platform.

Paper-wide results and their limitations: The 87-base-pair reads could not distinguish some IMGT-functional V segments, including TRBV6-2 and TRBV6-3, so those segments were excluded. A group of highly shared sequence variants was considered likely to be a technical artifact of the sequencing pipeline. An association between a missense DCLRE1C variant and V-gene and J-gene trimming of TCR beta chains was found in a later genetic analysis and replicated in an independent cohort. A total of roughly 160 TCR beta chains were listed by the study as associated with cytomegalovirus. In this cohort, only TCR beta chains were sequenced, and detectable features were limited by the absence of alpha or paired-chain data. When HLA alleles, especially DR and DQ, strongly co-occurred, attributing TCR associations to individual alleles was difficult. In a later analysis, most CMV-associated TCR beta chains were found to appear HLA-restricted, with HLA associations seemingly driven largely by CMV exposure. Most TCR sequences were observed very rarely across donors, whereas some public TCRs were present in many individuals. The earlier analysis of a few hundred of the donors excluded roughly 16 rarely observed V segments, including chromosome 9 orphons, because counts were too low. In an earlier analysis of a few hundred of the donors, most TCR beta V segments were observed in productive rearrangements about 87% or about 30% of the time, broadly matching IMGT annotations. A later analysis associated 17,000 or so TCR beta sequences with specific HLA alleles at a false discovery rate of 0.05. According to a later genetic analysis, donors in an Asian-associated ancestry cluster had fewer N-insertions in productive TCRs than the roughly 670-donor mean. In a later analysis, the rate of TCR association differed among HLA loci, with DRB1 alleles having the most associated TCRs and HLA-C alleles having the fewest. In both the original and validation cohorts, the classifier was reported to diagnose cytomegalovirus status with high specificity and sensitivity. Linkage disequilibrium might explain the correlated functional status among segregating V segments, but an unknown experimental factor could not be ruled out. Several of the top co-occurrence clusters appeared to be linked to parvovirus B19, influenza, CMV and Epstein-Barr virus, according to a later analysis. Because HLA typing was missing for some donors at each locus, association tests included only the typed subset. In vitro tests confirmed that a few of the cytomegalovirus-associated TCR beta chains recognize cytomegalovirus antigens. A later analysis found that HLA-associated TCR beta chains were more clonally expanded and had lower generation probabilities than equally common non-associated chains. According to the authors, the approach could potentially be generalized to other disease states and immunological phenotypes. The only immune exposure information available for the cohort was CMV serostatus. The presence/absence analyses assumed that sequencing depth was roughly uniform across donors, and that assumption may not be true. A further reported finding was that TCR beta sequences accurately predicted the HLA-A and HLA-B alleles for most subjects in the first cohort.

Libraries were constructed by the immunoSEQ multiplex PCR assay. For the multiplex PCR, a mixture combining 60 forward primers for TCR Vbeta segments and 13 reverse primers for TCR Jbeta segments was used. The CDR3 region of rearranged TCR beta genes was amplified from genomic DNA with a multiplex PCR assay. Amplified TCR beta libraries were sequenced as 87-base-pair reads on the Illumina HiSeq System. The authors' pipeline ran thus. A later analysis counted tens of millions of unique TCR beta chains across the 690 or so repertoires, and roughly 10 million of these chains were shared by at least two donors. A nearest-neighbor algorithm error-corrected the raw reads and collapsed the reads into unique sequences, merging closely related sequences to remove PCR and sequencing errors. CDR3 sequences were aligned to IMGT reference sequences to assign V, D and J gene segments. For a sequence to be retained, a match of at least six nucleotides was required to both a V gene segment and a J gene segment. A rearrangement counted as productive if the CDR3 had no stop codons and remained in frame with V and J, and every other rearrangement counted as non-productive. CDR3 was defined by IMGT convention, running from the second conserved V-encoded cysteine to the conserved J-encoded phenylalanine. In an earlier analysis of roughly 580 of the donors, sequences lacking an unambiguous match to a single V gene segment were excluded. An earlier analysis of 587 of the donors called V segments functional above 56.7% productive rearrangements and segregating when the between-donor standard deviation exceeded 5%. A statistical classification framework was built to diagnose cytomegalovirus status from the catalog of TCR beta chain sequences. In a later analysis, TCR nucleotide sequences were compared against IMGT/GENE-DB human TR gene sequences so that V and J genes could be assigned. A later analysis assigned CDR3 sequences and most-parsimonious VDJ recombination scenarios with the TCRdist pipeline. A later analysis defined each TCR beta chain by its CDR3 amino acid sequence plus V-gene family, and excluded reads lacking a unique V-gene family. As a way to deal with suspected cross-contamination and a sequencing artifact, a later analysis dropped approximately 590 nucleotide sequences that were highly shared and had low generation probability. A later analysis calculated a clonal expansion index for each public chain from normalized within-repertoire ranks of inferred template counts. A later analysis computed generation probabilities with a VDJ recombination model fitted to out-of-frame rearrangements, and checked the results against IGoR. A later analysis scored TCR-TCR, TCR-HLA and TCR-CMV co-occurrence with hypergeometric tests, applying a repertoire-size bias correction to TCR pairs. To estimate false discovery rates, a later analysis permuted the HLA or CMV assignments 20 times. In a later analysis, co-occurring TCRs were grouped with DBSCAN, and TCRdist sequence similarity was added when clustering was performed within HLA-allele-positive subsets. Repertoires with fewer than 30,000 or more than 120,000 public chains, plus five repertoires with anomalous nucleotide sharing, were excluded from co-occurrence clustering. TCRdb took this table from immuneACCESS and kept in-frame rearrangements with V and J called. Such tables lack part of the clones; where checked against another copy, unresolved V genes explain under half of the gap, and the rest is unexplained. V, J and clone size reflect that table, while D and trimming were determined from the DNA. This sample lists about 220,000 clones; about 75% were detected once. The leading ten clones occupy 1.5% to 2% of the sample.

The cohort was made up of 500 to 850 healthy bone marrow donors. At the time of sampling, every cohort member was nominally healthy, though immune exposures that went unrecorded were likely present. The donor tested CMV seronegative, placing the donor among the 350 or so seronegative members of the cohort. Every donor gave a peripheral blood sample, and the peripheral blood mononuclear cells from that sample were used for TCR beta sequencing. The Qiagen DNeasy Blood Extraction Kit was used to extract genomic DNA from the blood cell samples. This chain joins TRBV5-4 to TRBJ2-3; the D segment could be TRBD1, given 5 matching bases. Material for sequencing was PBMCs. The clonotype was recovered from a woman aged 30 to 39 in good health and CMV-seronegative. The DNA sequence follows: TGTGCCAGCAGCTTGGGAGGTAGGGGAGATACGCAGTATTTT. Its amino acids are CASSLGGRGDTQYF.